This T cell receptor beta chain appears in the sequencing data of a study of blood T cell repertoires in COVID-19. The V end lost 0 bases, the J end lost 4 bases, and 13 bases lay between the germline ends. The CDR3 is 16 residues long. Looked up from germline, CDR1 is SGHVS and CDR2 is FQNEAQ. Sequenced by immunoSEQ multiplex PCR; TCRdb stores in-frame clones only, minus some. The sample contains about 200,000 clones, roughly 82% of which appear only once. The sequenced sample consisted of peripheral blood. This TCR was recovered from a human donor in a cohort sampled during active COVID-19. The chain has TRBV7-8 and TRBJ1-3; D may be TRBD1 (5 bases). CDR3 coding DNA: TGTGCCAGCAGCTTAGCGCAGGGCAGGGCCGGAAACACCATATATTTT. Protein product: CASSLAQGRAGNTIYF.